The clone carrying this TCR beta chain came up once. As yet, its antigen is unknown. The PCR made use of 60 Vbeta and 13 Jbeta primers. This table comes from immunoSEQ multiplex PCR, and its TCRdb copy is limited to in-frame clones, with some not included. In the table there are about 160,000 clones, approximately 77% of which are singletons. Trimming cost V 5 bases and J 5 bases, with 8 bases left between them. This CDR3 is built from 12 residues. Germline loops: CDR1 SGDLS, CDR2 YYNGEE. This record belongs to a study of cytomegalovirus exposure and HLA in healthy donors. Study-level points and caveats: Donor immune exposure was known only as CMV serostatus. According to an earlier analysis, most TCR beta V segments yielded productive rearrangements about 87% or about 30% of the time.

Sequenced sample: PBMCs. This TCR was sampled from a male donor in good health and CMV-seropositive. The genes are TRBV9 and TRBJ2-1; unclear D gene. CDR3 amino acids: CASSLSNNEQFF. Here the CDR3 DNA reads TGTGCCAGCAGTCTGTCTAACAATGAGCAGTTCTTC.